This T cell receptor (beta chain) was obtained from a study of Ad26.COV2.S vaccination and SARS-CoV-2 variants. Study context: Administration of Ad26.COV2.S was intramuscular, either once or twice 56 days apart.

As to this clone: Its antigen is currently unknown.

Some clones are missing from TCRdb's copy, which holds only in-frame ones; the method was immunoSEQ multiplex PCR. This repertoire shows over 400,000 clones, about 90% found once; its top ten account for about 4.4%. The CDR3 sequence is 17 residues long. General study points: Researchers reported similar non-spike TCR breadth in vaccine and placebo recipients.

Treatment denoted: 15 to 20 received Ad26.COV2.S at low or high dose, single or two shots; roughly 5 received placebo; per-sample allocation not given. The samples date from day 63 after the first vaccine or placebo injection. This receptor was obtained from a person between 18 and 65 years old who received the Ad26.COV2.S COVID-19 vaccine or a placebo. The source material was peripheral blood, sampled in a trial of Ad26.COV2.S vaccine versus placebo. The chain employs TRBV21-1 and TRBJ1-1. TRBV21-1 is a pseudogene. Here the CDR3 reads CASSKEGTDYMETEAFF. The CDR3 DNA is TGTGCCAGCAGCAAAGAGGGGACGGATTACATGGAGACTGAAGCTTTCTTT.